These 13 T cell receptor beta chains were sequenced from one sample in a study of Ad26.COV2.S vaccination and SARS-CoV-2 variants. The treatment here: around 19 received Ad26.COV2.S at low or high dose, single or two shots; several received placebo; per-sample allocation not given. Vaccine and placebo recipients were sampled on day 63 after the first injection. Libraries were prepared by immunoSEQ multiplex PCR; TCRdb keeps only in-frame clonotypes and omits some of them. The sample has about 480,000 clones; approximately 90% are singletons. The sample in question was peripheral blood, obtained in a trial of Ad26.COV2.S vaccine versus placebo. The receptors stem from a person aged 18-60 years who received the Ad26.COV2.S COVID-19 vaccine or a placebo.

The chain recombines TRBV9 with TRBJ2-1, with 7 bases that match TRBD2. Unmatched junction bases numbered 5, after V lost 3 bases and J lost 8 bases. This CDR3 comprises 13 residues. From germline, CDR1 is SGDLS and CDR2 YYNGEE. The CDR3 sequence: CASSAIRGDEQFF. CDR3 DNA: TGTGCCAGCAGCGCAATCCGGGGGGATGAGCAGTTCTTC. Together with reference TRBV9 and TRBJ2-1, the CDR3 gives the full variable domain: DSGVTQTPKHLITATGQRVTLRCSPRSGDLSVYWYQQSLDQGLQFLIQYYNGEERAKGNILERFSAQQFPDLHSELNLSSLELGDSALYFCASSAIRGDEQFFGPGTRLTVL.

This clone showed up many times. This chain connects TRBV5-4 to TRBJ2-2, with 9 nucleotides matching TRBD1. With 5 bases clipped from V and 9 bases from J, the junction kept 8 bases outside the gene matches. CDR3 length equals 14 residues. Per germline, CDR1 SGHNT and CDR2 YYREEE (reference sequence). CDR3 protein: CASSSGTGFRELFF. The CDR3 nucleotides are TGTGCCAGCAGTTCCGGGACAGGGTTTCGGGAGCTGTTTTTT.

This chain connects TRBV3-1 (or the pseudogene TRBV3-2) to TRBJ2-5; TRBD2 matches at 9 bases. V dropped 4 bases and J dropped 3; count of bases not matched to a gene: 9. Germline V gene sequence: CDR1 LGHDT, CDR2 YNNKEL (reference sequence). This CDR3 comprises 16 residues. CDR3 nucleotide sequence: TGTGCCAGCAGCCGGTTAGCGGGGGACCTTGAAGAGACCCAGTACTTC. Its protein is CASSRLAGDLEETQYF.

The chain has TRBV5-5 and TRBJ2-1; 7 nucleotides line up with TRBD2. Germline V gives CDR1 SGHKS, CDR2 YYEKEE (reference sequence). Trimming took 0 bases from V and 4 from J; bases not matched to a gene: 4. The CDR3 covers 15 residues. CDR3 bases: TGTGCCAGCAGCTTGGGCGGGAGCGGTTACAATGAGCAGTTCTTC. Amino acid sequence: CASSLGGSGYNEQFF.

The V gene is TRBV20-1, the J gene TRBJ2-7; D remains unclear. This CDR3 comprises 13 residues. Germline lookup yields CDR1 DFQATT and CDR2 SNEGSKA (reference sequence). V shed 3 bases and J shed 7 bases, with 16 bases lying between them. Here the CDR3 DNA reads TGCAGTGCTAGTATAGGGCCGGTGAATGAGCAGTACTTC. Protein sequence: CSASIGPVNEQYF.

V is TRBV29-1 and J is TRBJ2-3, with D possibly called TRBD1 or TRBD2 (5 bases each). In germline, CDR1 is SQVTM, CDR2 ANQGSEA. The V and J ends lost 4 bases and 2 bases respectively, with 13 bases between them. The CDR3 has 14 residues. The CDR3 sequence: CSVASGLNTDTQYF. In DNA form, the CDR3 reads TGCAGCGTTGCTTCGGGGCTGAACACAGATACGCAGTATTTT.

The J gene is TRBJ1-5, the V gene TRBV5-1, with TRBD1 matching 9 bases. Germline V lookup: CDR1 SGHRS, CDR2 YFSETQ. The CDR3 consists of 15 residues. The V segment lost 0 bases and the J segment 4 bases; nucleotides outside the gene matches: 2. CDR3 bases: TGCGCCAGCAGCTTGGGGACAGGGGCGAATCAGCCCCAGCATTTT. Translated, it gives CASSLGTGANQPQHF.

As DNA, the CDR3 is TGCGCCAGCAAGGCGGGGGCGAACACTGAAGCTTTCTTT. Protein sequence: CASKAGANTEAFF. The chain combines TRBV5-1 with TRBJ1-1, with D possibly being TRBD1 (6 bases). CDR3 length equals 13 residues. Germline CDR1 is SGHRS and CDR2 is YFSETQ. Trimming stripped 6 bases from V and 1 base from J, with 10 bases between.

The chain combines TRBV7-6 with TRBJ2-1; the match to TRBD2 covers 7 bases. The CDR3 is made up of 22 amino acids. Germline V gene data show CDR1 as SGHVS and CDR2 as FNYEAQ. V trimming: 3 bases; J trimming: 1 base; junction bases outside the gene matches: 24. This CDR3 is CASSFLTRLAARSFGSYNEQFF. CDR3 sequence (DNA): TGTGCCAGCAGCTTTCTGACCCGACTAGCCGCGCGGTCGTTCGGATCCTACAATGAGCAGTTCTTC.

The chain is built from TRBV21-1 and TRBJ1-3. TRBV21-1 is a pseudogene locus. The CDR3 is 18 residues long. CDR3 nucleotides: TGTGCCAGCAGCAAAGTTTCGGGGGGGACATCCACTGGAAACACCATATATTTT. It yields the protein CASSKVSGGTSTGNTIYF.

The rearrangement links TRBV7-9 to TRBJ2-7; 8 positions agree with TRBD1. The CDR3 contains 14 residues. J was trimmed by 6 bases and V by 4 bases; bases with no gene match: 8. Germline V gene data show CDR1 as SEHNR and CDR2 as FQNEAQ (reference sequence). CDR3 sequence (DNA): TGTGCCAGCAGCTCCGGGACAGGAAGCTCCGAGCAGTACTTC. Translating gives CASSSGTGSSEQYF.

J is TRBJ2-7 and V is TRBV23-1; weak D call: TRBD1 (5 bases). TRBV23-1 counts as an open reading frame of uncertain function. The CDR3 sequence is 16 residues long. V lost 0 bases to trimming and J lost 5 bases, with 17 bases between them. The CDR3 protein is CASSQSIGQGVDEQYF. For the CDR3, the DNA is TGCGCCAGCAGTCAATCCATAGGTCAGGGTGTGGACGAGCAGTACTTC.

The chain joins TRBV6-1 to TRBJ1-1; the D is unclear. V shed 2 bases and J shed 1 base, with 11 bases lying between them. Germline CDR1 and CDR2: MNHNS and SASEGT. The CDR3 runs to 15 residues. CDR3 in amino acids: CASSEQPSKNTEAFF. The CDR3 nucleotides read TGTGCCAGCAGTGAACAGCCTTCGAAGAACACTGAAGCTTTCTTT.